This entry lists 19 T cell receptor beta chains sequenced from one sample in a study of identical twins. TCRdb recomputed calls from the 5' RACE reads with MiXCR, one row per CDR3 protein. The sample carries about 890,000 distinct CDR3 sequences, roughly 12% recorded once. These data were also reused for a study on yellow fever vaccine responses in identical twins.

The specimen was PBMCs. All receptors come from a woman between 18 and 29 years old in good health.

This clonotype was seen a handful of times. The rearrangement uses TRBV6-1 and TRBJ1-5; no firm D call. The germline V gene encodes CDR1 MNHNS and CDR2 SASEGT. This CDR3 region has 14 residues. V dropped 6 bases and J dropped 7 bases, with 16 bases sitting between them. The CDR3 DNA reads TGTGCCAGCAGCCTCCCGGGTTGGAGACAGCCCCAGCATTTT. Translation gives CASSLPGWRQPQHF.

The chain combines TRBV20-1 with TRBJ2-3; a weak D match, TRBD1 (5 bases). There are 12 residues in the CDR3. Germline V gives CDR1 DFQATT, CDR2 SNEGSKA (reference sequence). CDR3 region: CGQGGPTDTQYF. The CDR3 DNA reads as TGCGGCCAGGGCGGCCCCACAGATACGCAGTATTTT.

This clonotype was seen many times. The rearrangement links TRBV15 to TRBJ2-2; 9 bases agree with TRBD2. The V and J ends lost 6 bases and 5 bases, in that order; junction bases with no gene match: 1. CDR3 length: 13 residues. Germline CDR1 LNHNV, CDR2 YYDKDF (reference sequence). The chain's CDR3 is CATRTSGTGELFF. The CDR3 DNA is TGTGCCACCAGAACTAGCGGGACCGGGGAGCTGTTTTTT.

The chain couples TRBV29-1 to TRBJ2-7, with D possibly being TRBD2 (6 bases). Deletions cut 3 bases from V and 3 bases from J, with 12 bases between. Germline V gives CDR1 SQVTM, CDR2 ANQGSEA. The CDR3 is 13 amino acids. CDR3: CSVEQRAGYEQYF. CDR3 coding DNA: TGCAGCGTTGAGCAGCGGGCAGGCTACGAGCAGTACTTC.

This clonotype was seen a handful of times. The gene calls are TRBV20-1 and TRBJ2-7; no clear D. The CDR3 is made up of 13 amino acids. The ends were cut back, 6 bases at V and 2 bases at J, with 14 bases in the middle. The V gene's germline CDR1 is DFQATT and CDR2 SNEGSKA (reference sequence). The CDR3 sequence: CSALSDATYEQYV. DNA for the CDR3: TGCAGTGCCCTTTCCGACGCAACCTACGAGCAGTACGTC.

This rearrangement joins TRBV7-9 to TRBJ2-3, with TRBD2 matching over 7 bases. CDR1 SEHNR and CDR2 FQNEAQ come from the germline V gene (reference sequence). V was pared by 1 base and J by 10 bases, with 5 bases of the junction left unmatched. This CDR3 spans 13 amino acids. DNA of the CDR3: TGTGCCAGCAGCTTAGTGTTGCTAGCGGCGCAGTATTTT. It yields the protein CASSLVLLAAQYF.

This clonotype was seen a few times. The chain employs TRBV24-1 and TRBJ1-5; no clear D gene. V gave up 3 bases and J gave up 9 bases, with 11 bases separating them. CDR3 size: 13 residues. Germline loops: CDR1 KGHDR, CDR2 SFDVKD. CDR3: CATSDGSLRPQHF. CDR3 DNA sequence: TGTGCCACCAGTGATGGGAGTTTAAGGCCCCAGCATTTT.

The chain recombines TRBV7-6 with TRBJ2-1; D may be TRBD1 or TRBD2 (6 bases each). This CDR3 has 16 residues. V dropped 2 bases and J dropped 1 base, with 12 bases sitting between them. The germline V gene encodes CDR1 SGHVS and CDR2 FNYEAQ. The CDR3 DNA follows: TGTGCCAGCAGCTTATATGGCGGGACATCCTACAATGAGCAGTTCTTC. It translates to CASSLYGGTSYNEQFF.

This clonotype has just a few counts. The genes are TRBV9 and TRBJ2-2, with 13 bases identical to TRBD2. Germline V CDR1 and CDR2: SGDLS, YYNGEE. The CDR3 contains 18 residues. Losses at the gene ends were 2 bases for V and 4 bases for J; bases not matched to a gene: 8. The CDR3 protein is CASSVGTSGKKGTGELFF. The CDR3 bases are TGTGCCAGCAGCGTCGGGACTAGCGGGAAGAAGGGCACCGGGGAGCTGTTTTTT.

The chain couples TRBV7-9 to TRBJ1-1, with D unclear. Per germline, CDR1 SEHNR and CDR2 FQNEAQ (reference sequence). V dropped 5 bases and J dropped 9 bases, with 10 bases sitting between them. This CDR3 comprises 11 residues. The CDR3 spells CASSRNTKAFF. CDR3 nucleotides: TGTGCCAGCAGCCGCAACACAAAAGCTTTCTTT.

The J gene is TRBJ2-3, the V gene TRBV9; weak D call: TRBD2 (6 bases). The V end was cut by 0 bases, the J end by 6 bases, with 11 bases between. There are 14 residues in the CDR3. Per germline, CDR1 SGDLS and CDR2 YYNGEE. The CDR3 spells CASSVVGGMDTQYF. Here the CDR3 DNA reads TGTGCCAGCAGCGTAGTCGGGGGAATGGATACGCAGTATTTT. The full variable domain, with the rest looked up from reference TRBV9 and TRBJ2-3, is DSGVTQTPKHLITATGQRVTLRCSPRSGDLSVYWYQQSLDQGLQFLIQYYNGEERAKGNILERFSAQQFPDLHSELNLSSLELGDSALYFCASSVVGGMDTQYFGPGTRLTVL.

The chain employs TRBV7-9 and TRBJ2-2, with D possibly matching TRBD2 (6 bases). The CDR3 is 16 amino acids. The germline V gene has CDR1 SEHNR and CDR2 FQNEAQ (reference sequence). V was trimmed by 2 bases and J by 5 bases, leaving 15 bases between them. DNA for the CDR3: TGTGCCAGCAGCTTAATTGGAGGGGCCGGAACCGGGGAGCTGTTTTTT. Amino acid sequence: CASSLIGGAGTGELFF.

J is TRBJ2-1 and V is TRBV20-1; 8 bases map to TRBD2. The V gene end was trimmed by 5 bases and the J gene end by 3 bases; junction bases not matched to a gene: 9. The germline V gene has CDR1 DFQATT and CDR2 SNEGSKA (reference sequence). CDR3 length: 15 amino acids. CDR3 loop: CSASTSGRVYNEQFF. The CDR3, as DNA: TGCAGTGCTTCCACGAGCGGGAGAGTCTACAATGAGCAGTTCTTC.

The chain couples TRBV7-9 to TRBJ2-5; possible D gene TRBD1, 5 bases. Germline V gene data show CDR1 as SEHNR and CDR2 as FQNEAQ (reference sequence). Trimming took off 2 bases at V and 2 bases at J, with 9 bases between the two ends. The CDR3 covers 14 residues. The CDR3 here is CASSLFNRQETQYF. CDR3 in DNA: TGTGCCAGCAGCTTATTTAACAGGCAAGAGACCCAGTACTTC.

The chain employs TRBV5-1 and TRBJ2-7; TRBD1 aligns across 11 bases. V dropped 2 bases and J dropped 0; count of bases not matched to a gene: 7. From germline, CDR1 is SGHRS and CDR2 YFSETQ. CDR3 length equals 17 residues. The CDR3 DNA reads TGCGCCAGCAGCTTATTCGGGACAGGGGGAAGCTCCTACGAGCAGTACTTC. This sequence encodes CASSLFGTGGSSYEQYF.

This clonotype occurred many times. The V and J genes are TRBV15 and TRBJ1-2; 8 nucleotides line up with TRBD1. The CDR3 is made up of 16 amino acids. Germline values: CDR1 LNHNV, CDR2 YYDKDF (reference sequence). Trimming cost V 0 bases and J 5 bases; bases outside gene matches: 8. The CDR3 is CATSRDRGRQGYGYTF. CDR3 nucleotide sequence: TGTGCCACCAGCAGAGATAGGGGGAGACAGGGGTATGGCTACACCTTC.

This clonotype showed up just a few times. V usage is TRBV28 and J usage is TRBJ1-1; possibly TRBD1 for D (5 bases). Germline V gene lookup returns CDR1 MDHEN and CDR2 SYDVKM. CDR3 size: 15 residues. Trimming cost V 5 bases and J 0 bases, with 13 bases left between them. CDR3 protein: CASSAAGRLNTEAFF. CDR3 coding DNA: TGTGCCAGCAGTGCGGCGGGACGGTTGAACACTGAAGCTTTCTTT.

This clonotype has a count of ten or more. This chain uses TRBV29-1 with TRBJ1-2; no firm D call. The CDR3 extends over 11 amino acids. The V and J ends lost 3 bases and 8 bases respectively, with 10 bases between them. Germline-derived CDR1 and CDR2 are SQVTM and ANQGSEA. In DNA form, the CDR3 reads TGCAGCGTTGATATTGGGGAGGGCTACACCTTC. This codes for CSVDIGEGYTF.

The chain recombines TRBV20-1 with TRBJ2-7; 7 bases fit TRBD1. CDR1 and CDR2 (germline): DFQATT, SNEGSKA (reference sequence). Losses at the gene ends were 6 bases for V and 1 base for J; bases not matched to a gene: 9. This CDR3 region has 14 residues. The CDR3 here is CSALPQGWSYEQYF. Written as DNA, the CDR3 is TGCAGTGCCCTCCCACAGGGGTGGTCCTACGAGCAGTACTTC.